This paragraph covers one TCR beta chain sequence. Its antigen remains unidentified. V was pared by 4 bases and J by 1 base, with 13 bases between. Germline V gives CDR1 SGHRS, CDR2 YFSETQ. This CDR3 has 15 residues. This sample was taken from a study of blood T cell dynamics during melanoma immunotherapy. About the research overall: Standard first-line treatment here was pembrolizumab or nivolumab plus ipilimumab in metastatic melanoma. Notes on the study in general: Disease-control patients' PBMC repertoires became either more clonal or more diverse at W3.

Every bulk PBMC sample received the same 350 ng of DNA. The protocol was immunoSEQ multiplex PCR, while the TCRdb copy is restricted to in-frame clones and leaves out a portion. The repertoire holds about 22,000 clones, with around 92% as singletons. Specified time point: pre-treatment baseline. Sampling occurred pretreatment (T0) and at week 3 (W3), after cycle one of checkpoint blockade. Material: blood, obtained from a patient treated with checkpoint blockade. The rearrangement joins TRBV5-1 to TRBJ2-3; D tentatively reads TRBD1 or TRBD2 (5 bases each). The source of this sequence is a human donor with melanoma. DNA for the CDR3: TGCGCCAGCAGCACTGTAAGGGACCGCACAGATACGCAGTATTTT. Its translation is CASSTVRDRTDTQYF.